In this sample, the clone carrying this T cell receptor beta chain turned up once. Its antigen is undetermined. The CDR3 length is 12 residues. J gave up 7 bases and V 7 bases, and 5 bases lay outside the gene matches. The V gene's germline CDR1 is KGHDR and CDR2 SFDVKD. The table came from immunoSEQ multiplex PCR; TCRdb's copy has only in-frame clones and leaves some out. The data hold over 200,000 clones, with more than 75% observed a single time. Treatment reported: 19 received Ad26.COV2.S at low or high dose, single or two shots; roughly 5 received placebo; per-sample allocation not given. The investigators took samples on day 63 after the first vaccine or placebo injection. Boston provided a donor who was an adult aged 18-55 years. An Ad26 vector expressing Wuhan-strain SARS-CoV-2 spike constituted the vaccine. These data belong to a study of Ad26.COV2.S vaccination and SARS-CoV-2 variants. Overall study: Donor got 5x10^10 or 1x10^11 viral particles of Ad26.COV2.S.

Study-wide results and limits: Whether participants received vaccine or placebo, their non-spike TCR breadth was similar.

The V gene is TRBV24-1, the J gene TRBJ1-1, with 7 bases identical to TRBD1. The sample consisted of peripheral blood, taken in a trial of Ad26.COV2.S vaccine versus placebo. The receptor was isolated from a person between 18 and 59 years old who received the Ad26.COV2.S COVID-19 vaccine or a placebo. The chain's CDR3 is CATRDRDSEAFF. CDR3 coding DNA: TGTGCCACCAGGGACCGGGACAGTGAAGCTTTCTTT.